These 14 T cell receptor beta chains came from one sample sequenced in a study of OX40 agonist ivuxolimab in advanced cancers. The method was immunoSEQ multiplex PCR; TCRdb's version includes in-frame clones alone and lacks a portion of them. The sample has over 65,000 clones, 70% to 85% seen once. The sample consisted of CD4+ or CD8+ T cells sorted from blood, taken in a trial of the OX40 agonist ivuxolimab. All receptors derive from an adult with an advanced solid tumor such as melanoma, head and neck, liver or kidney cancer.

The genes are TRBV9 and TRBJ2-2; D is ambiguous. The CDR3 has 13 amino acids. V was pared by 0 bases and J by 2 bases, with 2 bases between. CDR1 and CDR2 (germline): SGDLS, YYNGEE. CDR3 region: CASSVGNTGELFF. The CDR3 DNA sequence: TGTGCCAGCAGCGTAGGAAACACCGGGGAGCTGTTTTTT.

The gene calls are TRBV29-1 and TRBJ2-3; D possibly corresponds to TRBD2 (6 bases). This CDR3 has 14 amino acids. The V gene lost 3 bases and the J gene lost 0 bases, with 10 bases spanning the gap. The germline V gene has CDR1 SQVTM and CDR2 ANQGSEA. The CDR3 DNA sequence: TGCAGCGTTGAGGGGGGAGTGAGCACAGATACGCAGTATTTT. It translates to CSVEGGVSTDTQYF.

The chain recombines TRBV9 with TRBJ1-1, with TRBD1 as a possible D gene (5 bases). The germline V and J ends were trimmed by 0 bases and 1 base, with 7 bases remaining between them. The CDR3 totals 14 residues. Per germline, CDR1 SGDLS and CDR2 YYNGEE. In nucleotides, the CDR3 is TGTGCCAGCAGCGTAGATGGGGCGAACACTGAAGCTTTCTTT. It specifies CASSVDGANTEAFF.

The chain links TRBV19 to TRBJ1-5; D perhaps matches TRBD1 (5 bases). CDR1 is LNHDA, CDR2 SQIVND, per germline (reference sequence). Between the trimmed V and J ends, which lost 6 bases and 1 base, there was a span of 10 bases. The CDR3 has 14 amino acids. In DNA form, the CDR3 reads TGTGCCAGTAGCTCTCAGGGCAGCAATCAGCCCCAGCATTTT. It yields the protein CASSSQGSNQPQHF.

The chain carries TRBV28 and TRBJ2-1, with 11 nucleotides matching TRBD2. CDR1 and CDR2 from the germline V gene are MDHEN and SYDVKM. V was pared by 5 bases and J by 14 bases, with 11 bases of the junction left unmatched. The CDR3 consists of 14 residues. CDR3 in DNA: TGTGCCAGCAGTCGGACAGGGCCACTAGCGGGAGAGTTCTTC. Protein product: CASSRTGPLAGEFF.

Here the CDR3 reads CASNLRSGLAGNTGELFF. CDR3 sequence (DNA): TGTGCCAGCAACCTTAGAAGTGGACTAGCGGGGAACACCGGGGAGCTGTTTTTT. The chain joins TRBV7-2 to TRBJ2-2, with 11 bases that match TRBD2. Germline V gene sequence: CDR1 SGHTA, CDR2 FQGNSA. Unmatched junction bases numbered 11, after V lost 7 bases and J lost 1 base. This CDR3 has 18 residues.

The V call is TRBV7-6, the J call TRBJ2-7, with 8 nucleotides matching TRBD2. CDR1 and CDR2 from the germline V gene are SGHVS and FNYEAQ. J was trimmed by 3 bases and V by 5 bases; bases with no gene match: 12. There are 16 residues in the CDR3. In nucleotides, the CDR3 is TGTGCCAGCAGCCCGGGGGGGCGGAACACACGCTACGAGCAGTACTTC. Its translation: CASSPGGRNTRYEQYF.

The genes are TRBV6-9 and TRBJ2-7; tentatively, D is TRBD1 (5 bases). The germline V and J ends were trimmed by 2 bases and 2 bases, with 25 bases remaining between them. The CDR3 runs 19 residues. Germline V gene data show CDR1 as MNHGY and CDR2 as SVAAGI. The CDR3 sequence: CASSYPGNFDSKPPYEQYF. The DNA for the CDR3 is TGTGCCAGCAGTTATCCTGGTAACTTCGACAGTAAGCCCCCCTACGAGCAGTACTTC.

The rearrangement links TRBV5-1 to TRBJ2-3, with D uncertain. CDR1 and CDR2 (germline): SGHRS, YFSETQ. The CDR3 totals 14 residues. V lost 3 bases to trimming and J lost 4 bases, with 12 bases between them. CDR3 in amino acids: CASSSVWGPDTQYF. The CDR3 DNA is TGCGCCAGCAGCTCGGTCTGGGGTCCAGATACGCAGTATTTT.

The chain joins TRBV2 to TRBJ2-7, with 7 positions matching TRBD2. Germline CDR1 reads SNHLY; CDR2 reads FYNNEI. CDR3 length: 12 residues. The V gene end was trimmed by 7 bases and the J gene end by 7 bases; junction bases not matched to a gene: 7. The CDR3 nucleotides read TGTGCCAGCATGCGGGAGACTGCGGAGCAGTACTTC. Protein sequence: CASMRETAEQYF. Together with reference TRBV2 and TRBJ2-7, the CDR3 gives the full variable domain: EPEVTQTPSHQVTQMGQEVILRCVPISNHLYFYWYRQILGQKVEFLVSFYNNEISEKSEIFDDQFSVERPDGSNFTLKIRSTKLEDSAMYFCASMRETAEQYFGPGTRLTVT.

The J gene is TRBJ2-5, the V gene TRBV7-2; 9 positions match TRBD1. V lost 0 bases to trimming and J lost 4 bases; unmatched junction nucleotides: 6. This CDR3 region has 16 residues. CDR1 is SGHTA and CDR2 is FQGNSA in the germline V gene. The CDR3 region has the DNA TGTGCCAGCAGCTTAGCAGGACAGGGGATAGGAGAGACCCAGTACTTC. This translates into CASSLAGQGIGETQYF. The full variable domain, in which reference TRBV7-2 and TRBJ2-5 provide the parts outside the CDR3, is GAGVSQSPSNKVTEKGKDVELRCDPISGHTALYWYRQSLGQGLEFLIYFQGNSAPDKSGLPSDRFSAERTGGSVSTLTIQRTQQEDSAVYLCASSLAGQGIGETQYFGPGTRLLVL.

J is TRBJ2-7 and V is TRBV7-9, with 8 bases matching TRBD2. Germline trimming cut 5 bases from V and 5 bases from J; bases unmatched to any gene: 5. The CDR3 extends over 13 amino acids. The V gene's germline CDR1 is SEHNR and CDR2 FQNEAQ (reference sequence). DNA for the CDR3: TGTGCCAGCAGCACACTCGGGGGGGACGAGCAGTACTTC. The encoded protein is CASSTLGGDEQYF.

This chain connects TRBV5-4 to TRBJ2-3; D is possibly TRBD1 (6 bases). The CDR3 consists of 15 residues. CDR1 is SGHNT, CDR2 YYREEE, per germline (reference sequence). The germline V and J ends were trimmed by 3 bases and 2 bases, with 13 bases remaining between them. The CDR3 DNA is TGTGCCAGCAGCTCCGGACAGACAACCACAGATACGCAGTATTTT. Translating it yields CASSSGQTTTDTQYF.

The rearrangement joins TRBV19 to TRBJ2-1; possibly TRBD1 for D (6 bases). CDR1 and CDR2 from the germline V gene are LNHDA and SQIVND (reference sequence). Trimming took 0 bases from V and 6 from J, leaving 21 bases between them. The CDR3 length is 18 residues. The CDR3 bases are TGTGCCAGTAGTATAGATCTAAGGAGGCACAGGGAAGGCAATGAGCAGTTCTTC. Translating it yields CASSIDLRRHREGNEQFF.